A single sample gave rise to the 28 T cell receptor beta chains below, sequenced in a study of CD8 T cells in ankylosing spondylitis. Study-wide findings and caveats: Seemingly characteristic of ankylosing spondylitis blood was a TCR beta motif consisting of several highly homologous variants.

Their cognate antigens are unknown. MiXCR was run by TCRdb on the 5' RACE reads, yielding one entry per CDR3 protein. This sample yields hundreds of thousands of distinct CDR3 sequences, of which about 11% are seen a single time; roughly 0.51% belongs to the top ten. Sequencing was carried out using blood, either unsorted or a sorted T cell fraction (not recorded which). The receptors come from a male donor with ankylosing spondylitis.

This clonotype was counted at least ten times. The chain combines TRBV12-3 or TRBV12-4 with TRBJ2-2, with 8 bases that match TRBD1. CDR3 size: 17 residues. J was trimmed by 4 bases and V by 3 bases; bases with no gene match: 10. This CDR3 is CASSFGQGGLVTGELFF. In DNA, the CDR3 is TGTGCCAGCAGTTTCGGACAGGGCGGTTTGGTCACCGGGGAGCTGTTTTTT.

The V and J genes are TRBV9 and TRBJ2-3, with 8 bases identical to TRBD1. After removal of 2 bases from V and 1 base from J, the junction contained 6 bases not matched to a gene. Germline assignment: CDR1 SGDLS and CDR2 YYNGEE. This CDR3 is 16 amino acids long. Written as DNA, the CDR3 is TGTGCCAGCAGCGTTCGACAGGGGCAGGGCACAGATACGCAGTATTTT. Protein: CASSVRQGQGTDTQYF.

This clonotype has only one observation. The chain links TRBV20-1 to TRBJ2-3; tentative D call: TRBD2 (5 bases). V lost 6 bases and J 5 bases, leaving 12 bases between the germline ends. CDR3 length: 12 residues. Looked up from germline, CDR1 is DFQATT and CDR2 is SNEGSKA (reference sequence). CDR3 protein: CSASGGRDTQYF. The CDR3 DNA follows: TGCAGTGCCTCCGGAGGAAGAGATACGCAGTATTTT.

This clonotype has more than one count but fewer than ten. The rearrangement links TRBV28 to TRBJ2-5; TRBD1 agrees at 9 bases. The germline CDR1 and CDR2 sequences are MDHEN and SYDVKM. Trimming removed 5 bases from V and 3 bases from J; junction bases left unmatched: 7. This CDR3 is built from 15 residues. This CDR3 is CASSPGQGWEETQYF. CDR3 DNA sequence: TGTGCCAGCAGTCCCGGACAGGGGTGGGAAGAGACCCAGTACTTC.

This clonotype appeared many times. The V and J genes are TRBV2 and TRBJ2-7, with TRBD1 identical over 10 bases. Trimming at V came to 7 bases and at J to 2 bases, leaving 8 bases not matched to a gene. CDR3 length: 15 residues. Per germline, CDR1 SNHLY and CDR2 FYNNEI. The CDR3, as DNA: TGTGCCAGCAACGTCCCGGGACAGGGGCCCTACGAGCAGTACTTC. Protein product: CASNVPGQGPYEQYF. The full variable domain, with the rest looked up from reference TRBV2 and TRBJ2-7, is EPEVTQTPSHQVTQMGQEVILRCVPISNHLYFYWYRQILGQKVEFLVSFYNNEISEKSEIFDDQFSVERPDGSNFTLKIRSTKLEDSAMYFCASNVPGQGPYEQYFGPGTRLTVT.

This clonotype turned up a few times. V gene TRBV4-3 combines with J gene TRBJ2-7; the D gene could be TRBD1 or TRBD2 (6 bases each). Germline CDR1 and CDR2: LGHNA and YSLEER. V gave up 0 bases and J gave up 4 bases, with 13 bases separating them. This CDR3 contains 15 residues. Written as DNA, the CDR3 is TGCGCCAGCAGCCAAGATGTAGGAGGGGGATACGAGCAGTACTTC. Translating gives CASSQDVGGGYEQYF.

This clonotype was counted only a few times. V gene TRBV10-3 combines with J gene TRBJ1-4, with 7 bases fitting TRBD1. The CDR3 is 14 residues long. Losses at the gene ends were 6 bases for V and 7 bases for J; bases not matched to a gene: 8. Germline V gene data show CDR1 as ENHRY and CDR2 as SYGVKD. Written as DNA, the CDR3 is TGTGCCATCAGCCGGACAGGAGATGGTGAAAAACTGTTTTTT. This translates into CAISRTGDGEKLFF.

J is TRBJ2-1 and V is TRBV19; 8 positions match TRBD1. Trimming at V came to 8 bases and at J to 7 bases, leaving 7 bases not matched to a gene. Germline V gene sequence: CDR1 LNHDA, CDR2 SQIVND (reference sequence). This CDR3 spans 13 amino acids. The CDR3: CASGTGAGNEQFF. CDR3 DNA: TGTGCCAGTGGGACAGGCGCTGGGAATGAGCAGTTCTTC.

This rearrangement joins TRBV20-1 to TRBJ2-5, with 7 bases identical to TRBD2. Trimming at V came to 6 bases and at J to 4 bases, leaving 11 bases not matched to a gene. The CDR3 runs 14 residues. Germline V gene data show CDR1 as DFQATT and CDR2 as SNEGSKA (reference sequence). The CDR3 sequence: CSALAAGEGETQYF. The DNA of the CDR3 is TGCAGTGCCCTGGCGGCGGGAGAGGGAGAGACCCAGTACTTC.

This clonotype has a count of ten or more. CDR3 amino acids: CASRNDLDTQYF. DNA for the CDR3: TGTGCCAGCAGAAACGACTTAGATACGCAGTATTTT. The rearrangement joins TRBV7-2 to TRBJ2-3; D ambiguous. Trimming stripped 6 bases from V and 5 bases from J, with 9 bases between. This CDR3 has 12 residues. Per the germline V gene, CDR1 is SGHTA and CDR2 is FQGNSA. Complete variable domain (other parts from reference TRBV7-2 and TRBJ2-3): GAGVSQSPSNKVTEKGKDVELRCDPISGHTALYWYRQSLGQGLEFLIYFQGNSAPDKSGLPSDRFSAERTGGSVSTLTIQRTQQEDSAVYLCASRNDLDTQYFGPGTRLTVL.

This chain links TRBV7-9 with TRBJ2-3; D ambiguous. V was cut by 5 bases and J by 6 bases, with 12 bases left in between. Germline CDR1 is SEHNR and CDR2 is FQNEAQ (reference sequence). The CDR3 spans 13 residues. The CDR3 region has the DNA TGTGCCAGCAGCACTGGGCTGGCGGATACGCAGTATTTT. Protein: CASSTGLADTQYF. Supplemented by reference TRBV7-9 and TRBJ2-3, the full variable domain reads DTGVSQNPRHKITKRGQNVTFRCDPISEHNRLYWYRQTLGQGPEFLTYFQNEAQLEKSRLLSDRFSAERPKGSFSTLEIQRTEQGDSAMYLCASSTGLADTQYFGPGTRLTVL.

Many counts were recorded for this clonotype. The chain is built from TRBV20-1 and TRBJ2-1; D gene uncertain. CDR1 and CDR2 (germline): DFQATT, SNEGSKA (reference sequence). This CDR3 spans 11 amino acids. Written as DNA, the CDR3 is TGCAGCGCTGCTTTATACAATGAGCAGTTCTTC. It codes for CSAALYNEQFF.

This clonotype was counted a few times. The V gene is TRBV7-6, the J gene TRBJ2-3, with unresolved D. Germline lookup yields CDR1 SGHVS and CDR2 FNYEAQ. This CDR3 has 11 amino acids. V lost 4 bases and J lost 8, with 7 bases in between. The CDR3 region is CASSYLGTQYF. The CDR3 DNA sequence: TGTGCCAGCAGCTACTTGGGTACGCAGTATTTT.

This clonotype was observed a few times. The chain links TRBV5-1 to TRBJ2-5; D may be TRBD2 (5 bases). The CDR3 length is 14 residues. Germline CDR1 and CDR2: SGHRS and YFSETQ. V shed 1 base and J shed 4 bases, with 11 bases lying between them. The CDR3 sequence is CASSLRETGETQYF. CDR3 in DNA: TGCGCCAGCAGCTTGAGGGAGACGGGAGAGACCCAGTACTTC. Together with reference TRBV5-1 and TRBJ2-5, the CDR3 gives the full variable domain: KAGVTQTPRYLIKTRGQQVTLSCSPISGHRSVSWYQQTPGQGLQFLFEYFSETQRNKGNFPGRFSGRQFSNSRSEMNVSTLELGDSALYLCASSLRETGETQYFGPGTRLLVL.

This chain connects TRBV28 to TRBJ1-2; TRBD1 matches at 7 bases. Germline values: CDR1 MDHEN, CDR2 SYDVKM. V shed 10 bases and J 7 bases; nucleotides not matched to a gene: 12. This CDR3 has 13 residues. CDR3 region: CATTTGIGTGYTF. The CDR3 bases are TGTGCCACTACGACAGGGATAGGGACTGGCTACACCTTC.

V and J are TRBV24-1 and TRBJ2-1; 9 positions agree with TRBD1. The junction had 6 bases not matched to a gene; V was cut back by 3 bases and J by 7 bases. This CDR3 is 15 amino acids long. The germline V gene has CDR1 KGHDR and CDR2 SFDVKD. CDR3: CATSDRRTGENEQFF. The DNA for the CDR3 is TGTGCCACCAGTGATAGAAGGACAGGGGAGAATGAGCAGTTCTTC.

In the case of this clonotype: A read error may produce the germline difference seen at one junction end. The chain carries TRBV5-1 and TRBJ2-1, with 9 bases that match TRBD2. This CDR3 is built from 16 residues. CDR1 is SGHRS, CDR2 YFSETQ, per germline. CDR3 DNA sequence: TGCGCCAGCAGCGAGAACAGCGGGGGGCCCTACCATGAGCAGTTCTTC. It specifies CASSENSGGPYHEQFF.

The chain links TRBV29-1 to TRBJ2-3; D ambiguous. CDR1 and CDR2 (germline): SQVTM, ANQGSEA. This CDR3 has 14 amino acids. The V end lost 3 bases, the J end lost 0 bases, and 10 bases lay between the germline ends. CDR3 in amino acids: CSVDPRVSTDTQYF. As DNA, the CDR3 is TGCAGCGTTGACCCCAGAGTTAGCACAGATACGCAGTATTTT.

The chain recombines TRBV20-1 with TRBJ2-4; D uncertain. V was shortened by 8 bases and J by 2 bases, with 10 bases between the two germline ends. Germline lookup yields CDR1 DFQATT and CDR2 SNEGSKA (reference sequence). The CDR3 length is 12 residues. In DNA form, the CDR3 reads TGCAGTTGCGAGGTGACCAAAAACATTCAGTACTTC. Protein sequence: CSCEVTKNIQYF.

This clonotype was recorded a few times. The V gene is TRBV6-2 or TRBV6-3, the J gene TRBJ2-2; 8 nucleotides agree with TRBD1. CDR3 length: 17 amino acids. CDR1 MNHEY and CDR2 SVGEGT come from the germline V gene. J lost 0 bases, V lost 9 bases, and 12 bases had no gene match. The CDR3 reads CASFRQGRLPNTGELFF. The DNA for the CDR3 is TGTGCCAGTTTCCGACAGGGGCGGTTACCGAACACCGGGGAGCTGTTTTTT.

The V gene is TRBV20-1, the J gene TRBJ1-4; unclear D gene. The V gene lost 5 bases and the J gene lost 5 bases, with 9 bases spanning the gap. CDR1 is DFQATT, CDR2 SNEGSKA, per germline (reference sequence). The CDR3 consists of 12 residues. The CDR3 protein is CSALRGNEKLFF. CDR3 nucleotide sequence: TGCAGTGCTTTACGGGGAAATGAAAAACTGTTTTTT.

V and J are TRBV2 and TRBJ2-7, with TRBD2 matching 10 bases. The V gene end was trimmed by 8 bases and the J gene end by 1 base; junction bases not matched to a gene: 11. Germline assignment: CDR1 SNHLY and CDR2 FYNNEI. CDR3 length equals 16 residues. The CDR3 loop is CASEIGRTSGSYEQYF. The CDR3 bases are TGTGCCAGCGAGATCGGGAGGACTAGCGGTTCCTACGAGCAGTACTTC.

This chain links TRBV6-1 with TRBJ2-7; D is uncertain. Trimming took 6 bases from V and 2 from J, leaving 14 bases between them. The germline V gene encodes CDR1 MNHNS and CDR2 SASEGT. The CDR3 runs to 14 residues. The CDR3 sequence is CASRASAGTYEQYF. The CDR3 nucleotides are TGTGCCAGCAGGGCCTCGGCTGGGACCTACGAGCAGTACTTC.

This clonotype has just a few counts. The V call is TRBV2, the J call TRBJ2-7; 9 bases line up with TRBD1. V lost 4 bases to trimming and J lost 7 bases; unmatched junction nucleotides: 8. This CDR3 spans 14 amino acids. CDR1 and CDR2 from the germline V gene are SNHLY and FYNNEI. CDR3 residues: CASSGDRVLREQYF. DNA for the CDR3: TGTGCCAGCAGTGGGGACAGGGTGCTCAGGGAGCAGTACTTC.

The chain is built from TRBV5-1 and TRBJ2-7; TRBD2 matches at 9 bases. CDR3 length: 16 residues. The germline gives CDR1 SGHRS, CDR2 YFSETQ. V lost 1 base to trimming and J lost 2 bases; unmatched junction nucleotides: 7. CDR3 amino acids: CASSLIVAGDAYEQYF. In DNA form, the CDR3 reads TGCGCCAGCAGCTTGATTGTAGCGGGAGATGCCTACGAGCAGTACTTC.

This chain connects TRBV4-2 to TRBJ1-4; 8 bases agree with TRBD1. V shed 1 base, J shed 3 bases, and the junction held 4 bases outside the gene matches. Germline assignment: CDR1 LGHNA and CDR2 YNFKEQ. The length of the CDR3 is 16 residues. The CDR3 DNA follows: TGTGCCAGCAGCCAAGCCCGGACAGGGTCTAATGAAAAACTGTTTTTT. Encoded protein: CASSQARTGSNEKLFF.

This sequence joins TRBV19 and TRBJ2-3, with D unclear. V was cut by 7 bases and J by 2 bases, with 10 bases left in between. In germline, CDR1 is LNHDA, CDR2 SQIVND (reference sequence). CDR3 size: 13 residues. The CDR3 sequence is CASTSVLTDTQYF. For the CDR3, the DNA is TGTGCCAGTACCAGCGTACTCACAGATACGCAGTATTTT. Variable domain in full (rest from reference TRBV19 and TRBJ2-3): DGGITQSPKYLFRKEGQNVTLSCEQNLNHDAMYWYRQDPGQGLRLIYYSQIVNDFQKGDIAEGYSVSREKKESFPLTVTSAQKNPTAFYLCASTSVLTDTQYFGPGTRLTVL.

The rearrangement joins TRBV5-1 to TRBJ1-3; D is possibly TRBD1 (6 bases). Trimming stripped 2 bases from V and 2 bases from J, with 14 bases between. Germline V lookup: CDR1 SGHRS, CDR2 YFSETQ. There are 16 residues in the CDR3. DNA for the CDR3: TGCGCCAGCAGCTTCAACGGCAGGGGACCTGGAAACACCATATATTTT. This codes for CASSFNGRGPGNTIYF.